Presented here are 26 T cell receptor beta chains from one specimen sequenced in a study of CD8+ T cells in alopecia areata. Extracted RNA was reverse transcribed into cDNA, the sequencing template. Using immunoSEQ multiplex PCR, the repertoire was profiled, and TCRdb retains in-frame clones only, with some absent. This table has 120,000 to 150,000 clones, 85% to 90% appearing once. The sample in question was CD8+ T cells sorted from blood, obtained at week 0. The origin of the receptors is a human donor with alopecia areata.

The DNA of the CDR3 is TGTGCCAGCACCAGTCCCCCGGGGAAAGAGACCCAGTACTTC. This sequence encodes CASTSPPGKETQYF. This sequence joins TRBV6-1 and TRBJ2-5, with D possibly being TRBD2 (5 bases). This CDR3 region has 14 residues. V lost 7 bases and J lost 3, with 15 bases in between. Per the germline V gene, CDR1 is MNHNS and CDR2 is SASEGT.

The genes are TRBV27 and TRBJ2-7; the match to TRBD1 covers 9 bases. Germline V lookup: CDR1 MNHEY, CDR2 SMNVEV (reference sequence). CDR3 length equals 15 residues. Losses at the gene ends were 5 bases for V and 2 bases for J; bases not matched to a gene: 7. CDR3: CASSPHRGRPYEQYF. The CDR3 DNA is TGTGCCAGCAGTCCCCACAGGGGGCGACCCTACGAGCAGTACTTC.

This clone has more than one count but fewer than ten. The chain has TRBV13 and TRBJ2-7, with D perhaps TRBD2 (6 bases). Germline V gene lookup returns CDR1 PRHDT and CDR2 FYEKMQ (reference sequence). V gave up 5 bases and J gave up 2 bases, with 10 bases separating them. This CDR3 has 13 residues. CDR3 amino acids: CASSRGTAYEQYF. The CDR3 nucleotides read TGTGCCAGCAGCCGGGGGACCGCCTACGAGCAGTACTTC.

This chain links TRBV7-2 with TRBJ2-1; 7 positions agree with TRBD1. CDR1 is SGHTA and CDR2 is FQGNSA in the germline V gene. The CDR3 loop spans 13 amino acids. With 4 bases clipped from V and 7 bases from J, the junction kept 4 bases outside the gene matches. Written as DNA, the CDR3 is TGTGCCAGCAGCTCCCCACAGGGGAATGAGCAGTTCTTC. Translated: CASSSPQGNEQFF.

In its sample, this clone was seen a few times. The DNA for the CDR3 is TGTGCCAGCAGCTCCATGGTGGGGGGCTCGACTGAAGCTTTCTTT. It translates to CASSSMVGGSTEAFF. V gene TRBV7-2 combines with J gene TRBJ1-1, with a possible D match to TRBD1 (6 bases). V lost 4 bases and J lost 5, with 17 bases in between. This CDR3 is 15 amino acids long. Looked up from germline, CDR1 is SGHTA and CDR2 is FQGNSA.

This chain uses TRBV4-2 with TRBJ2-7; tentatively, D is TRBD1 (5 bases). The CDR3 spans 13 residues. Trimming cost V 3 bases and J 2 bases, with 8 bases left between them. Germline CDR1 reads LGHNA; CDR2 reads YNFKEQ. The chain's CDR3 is CASSHRRAYEQYF. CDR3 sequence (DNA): TGTGCCAGCAGCCATCGCAGGGCCTACGAGCAGTACTTC.

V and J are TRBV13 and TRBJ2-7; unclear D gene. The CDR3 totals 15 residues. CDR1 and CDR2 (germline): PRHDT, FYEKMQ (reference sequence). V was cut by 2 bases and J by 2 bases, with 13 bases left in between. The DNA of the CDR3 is TGTGCCAGCAGCTTAAGGTCCGACTTTACCTACGAGCAGTACTTC. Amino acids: CASSLRSDFTYEQYF.

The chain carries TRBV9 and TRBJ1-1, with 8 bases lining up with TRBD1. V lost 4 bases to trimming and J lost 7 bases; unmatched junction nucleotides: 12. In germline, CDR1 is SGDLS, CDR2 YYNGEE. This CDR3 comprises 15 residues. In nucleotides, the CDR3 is TGTGCCAGCAGCCCAGAGGACAGGGCCGGGGATGAAGCTTTCTTT. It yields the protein CASSPEDRAGDEAFF. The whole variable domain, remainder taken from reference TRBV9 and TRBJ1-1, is DSGVTQTPKHLITATGQRVTLRCSPRSGDLSVYWYQQSLDQGLQFLIQYYNGEERAKGNILERFSAQQFPDLHSELNLSSLELGDSALYFCASSPEDRAGDEAFFGQGTRLTVV.

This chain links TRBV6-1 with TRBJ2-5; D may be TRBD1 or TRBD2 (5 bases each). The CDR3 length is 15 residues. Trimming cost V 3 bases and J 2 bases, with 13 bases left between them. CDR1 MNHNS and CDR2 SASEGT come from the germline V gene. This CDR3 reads CASSDVSGPQETQYF. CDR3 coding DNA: TGTGCCAGCAGTGACGTTTCGGGACCACAAGAGACCCAGTACTTC.

In DNA form, the CDR3 reads TGCAGCGTTGAAGAGGGCGGGAGTCGCTATGAGCAGTTCTTC. The encoded protein is CSVEEGGSRYEQFF. The chain joins TRBV29-1 to TRBJ2-1; 7 bases map to TRBD2. Germline loops: CDR1 SQVTM, CDR2 ANQGSEA. After removal of 0 bases from V and 8 bases from J, the junction contained 7 bases not matched to a gene. The CDR3 spans 14 residues.

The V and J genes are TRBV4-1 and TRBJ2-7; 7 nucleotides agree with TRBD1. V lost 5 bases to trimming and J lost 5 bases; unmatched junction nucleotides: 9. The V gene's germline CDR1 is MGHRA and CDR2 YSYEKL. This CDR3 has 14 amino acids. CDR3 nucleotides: TGCGCCAGCAGCTTGACAGGGATTGTCCACGAGCAGTACTTC. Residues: CASSLTGIVHEQYF.

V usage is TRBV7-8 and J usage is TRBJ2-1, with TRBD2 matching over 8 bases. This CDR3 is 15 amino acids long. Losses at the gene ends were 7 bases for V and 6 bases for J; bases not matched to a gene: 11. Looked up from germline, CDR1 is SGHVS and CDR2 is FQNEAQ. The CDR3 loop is CASTHGGVRGNEQFF. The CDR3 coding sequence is TGTGCCAGCACCCACGGGGGGGTTCGGGGCAATGAGCAGTTCTTC.

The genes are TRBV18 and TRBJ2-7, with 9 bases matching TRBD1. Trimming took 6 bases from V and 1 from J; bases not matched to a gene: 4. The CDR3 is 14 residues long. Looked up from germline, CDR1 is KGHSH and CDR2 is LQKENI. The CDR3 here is CASSPGQGSYEQYF. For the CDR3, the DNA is TGTGCCAGCTCCCCGGGACAGGGTTCCTACGAGCAGTACTTC. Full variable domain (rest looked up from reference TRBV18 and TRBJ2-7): NAGVMQNPRHLVRRRGQEARLRCSPMKGHSHVYWYRQLPEEGLKFMVYLQKENIIDESGMPKERFSAEFPKEGPSILRIQQVVRGDSAAYFCASSPGQGSYEQYFGPGTRLTVT.

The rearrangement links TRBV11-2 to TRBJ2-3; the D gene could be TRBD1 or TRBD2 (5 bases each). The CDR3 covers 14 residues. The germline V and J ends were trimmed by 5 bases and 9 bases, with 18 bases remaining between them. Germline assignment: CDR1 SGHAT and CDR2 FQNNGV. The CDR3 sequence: CASSPSEGLATQYF. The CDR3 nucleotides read TGTGCCAGCAGCCCGTCTGAGGGGCTAGCCACGCAGTATTTT.

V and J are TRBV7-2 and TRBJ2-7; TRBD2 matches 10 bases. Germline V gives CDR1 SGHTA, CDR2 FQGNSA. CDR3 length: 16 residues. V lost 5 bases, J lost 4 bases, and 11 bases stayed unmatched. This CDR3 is CASSLRASGRNYEQYF. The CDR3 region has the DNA TGTGCCAGCAGCCTCCGGGCTAGCGGGAGAAATTACGAGCAGTACTTC.

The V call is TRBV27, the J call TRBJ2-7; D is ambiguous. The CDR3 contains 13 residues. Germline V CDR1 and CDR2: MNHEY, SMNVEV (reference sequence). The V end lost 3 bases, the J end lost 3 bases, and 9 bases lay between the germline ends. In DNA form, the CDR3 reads TGTGCCAGCAGTTTCACAGCAGGCTACGAGCAGTACTTC. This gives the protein CASSFTAGYEQYF.

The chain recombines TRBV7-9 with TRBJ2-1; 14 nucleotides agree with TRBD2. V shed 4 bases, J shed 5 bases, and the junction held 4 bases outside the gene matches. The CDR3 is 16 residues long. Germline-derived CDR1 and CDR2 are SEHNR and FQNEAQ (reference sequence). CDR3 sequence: CASSWTSGGRNNEQFF. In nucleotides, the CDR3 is TGTGCCAGCAGCTGGACTAGCGGGGGGAGGAACAATGAGCAGTTCTTC.

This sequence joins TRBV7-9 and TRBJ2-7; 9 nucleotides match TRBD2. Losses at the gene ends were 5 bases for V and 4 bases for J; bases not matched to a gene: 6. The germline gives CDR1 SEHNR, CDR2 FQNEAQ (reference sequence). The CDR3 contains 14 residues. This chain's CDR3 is CASSPPSGRYEQYF. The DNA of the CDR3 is TGTGCCAGCAGCCCCCCCAGCGGGAGGTACGAGCAGTACTTC.

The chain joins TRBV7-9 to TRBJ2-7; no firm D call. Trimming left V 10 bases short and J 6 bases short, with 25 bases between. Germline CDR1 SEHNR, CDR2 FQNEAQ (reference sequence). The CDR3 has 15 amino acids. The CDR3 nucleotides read TGTGCCAACCTGAGCTTTCGAGTCTCTACTGTCGAGCAGTACTTC. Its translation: CANLSFRVSTVEQYF. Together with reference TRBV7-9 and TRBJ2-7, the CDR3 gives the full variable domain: DTGVSQNPRHKITKRGQNVTFRCDPISEHNRLYWYRQTLGQGPEFLTYFQNEAQLEKSRLLSDRFSAERPKGSFSTLEIQRTEQGDSAMYLCANLSFRVSTVEQYFGPGTRLTVT.

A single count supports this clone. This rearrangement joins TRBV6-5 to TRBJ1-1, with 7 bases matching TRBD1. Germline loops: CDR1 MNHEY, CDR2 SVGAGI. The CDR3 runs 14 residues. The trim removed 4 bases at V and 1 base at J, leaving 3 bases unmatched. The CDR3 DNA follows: TGTGCCAGCAGTTCGTGGACAGGGAACACTGAAGCTTTCTTT. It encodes CASSSWTGNTEAFF.

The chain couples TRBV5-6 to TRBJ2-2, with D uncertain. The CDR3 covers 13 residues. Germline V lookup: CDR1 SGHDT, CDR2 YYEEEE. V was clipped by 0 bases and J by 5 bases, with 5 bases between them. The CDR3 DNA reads TGTGCCAGCAGCTTGGAGGGAACCGGGGAGCTGTTTTTT. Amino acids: CASSLEGTGELFF.

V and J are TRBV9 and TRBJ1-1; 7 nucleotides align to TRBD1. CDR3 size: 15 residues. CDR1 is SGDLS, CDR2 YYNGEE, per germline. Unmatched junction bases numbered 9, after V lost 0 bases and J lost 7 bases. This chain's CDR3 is CASSVGDSEIFEAFF. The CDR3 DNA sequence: TGTGCCAGCAGCGTAGGGGACAGCGAAATTTTTGAAGCTTTCTTT.

The CDR3 coding sequence is TGTGCCAGCAGCTTATCCGAGATATCTGGCTACACCTTC. Translating gives CASSLSEISGYTF. This rearrangement joins TRBV7-9 to TRBJ1-2; D is undetermined. Germline lookup yields CDR1 SEHNR and CDR2 FQNEAQ (reference sequence). V was shortened by 2 bases and J by 7 bases, with 11 bases between the two germline ends. The CDR3 is 13 amino acids.

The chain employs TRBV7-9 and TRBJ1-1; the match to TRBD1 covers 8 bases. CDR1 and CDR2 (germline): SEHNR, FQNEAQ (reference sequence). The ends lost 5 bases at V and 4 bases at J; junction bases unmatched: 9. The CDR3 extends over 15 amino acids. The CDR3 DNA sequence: TGTGCCAGCAGCCACCCTCAGGGGGCTGGCACTGAAGCTTTCTTT. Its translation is CASSHPQGAGTEAFF.

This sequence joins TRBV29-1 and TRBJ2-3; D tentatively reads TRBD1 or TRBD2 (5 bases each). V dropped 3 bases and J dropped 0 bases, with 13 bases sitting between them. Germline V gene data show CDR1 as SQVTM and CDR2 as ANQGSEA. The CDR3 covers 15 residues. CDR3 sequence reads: CSVEGDGHSTDTQYF. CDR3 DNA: TGCAGCGTTGAGGGGGACGGGCACAGCACAGATACGCAGTATTTT.

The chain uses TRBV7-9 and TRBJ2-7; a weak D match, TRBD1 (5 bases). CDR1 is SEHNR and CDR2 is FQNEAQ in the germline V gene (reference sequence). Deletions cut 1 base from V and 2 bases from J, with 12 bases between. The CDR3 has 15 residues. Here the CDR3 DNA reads TGTGCCAGCAGCTTAGGGGAACAGGACCCCTACGAGCAGTACTTC. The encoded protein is CASSLGEQDPYEQYF.